A selection of T cell receptor beta chains follows, all from one sample in a study of blood T cell repertoires in COVID-19. Profiling relied on immunoSEQ multiplex PCR, and the TCRdb table lists in-frame clones only, not all of them. The table shows 150,000 or so clones, with roughly 93% occurring only once. Sequenced material: peripheral blood. These receptors all stem from a woman in her 50s with acute or convalescent COVID-19. Both conserved end residues are part of each CDR3. The D gene is left open where the match is weak. A clone size is listed for some rows: how often the clone was seen (once, few, many), or a class if it is expanded.

>-|TRBV18|-|TRBJ2-7
TGTGCCAGCGCTCCCCGCGAGGACGAGCAGTACTTC
CASAPREDEQYF
>-|TRBV3-1/TRBV3-2|TRBD1|TRBJ1-1
TGTGCCAGCAGCTTTGGACAGGGGGGCACTGAAGCTTTCTTT
CASSFGQGGTEAFF
>-|TRBV7-3|TRBD1|TRBJ2-5
TGTGCCAGCAGTCCAACCGGGACAGGTGGGACCCAGTACTTC
CASSPTGTGGTQYF
>-|TRBV7-9|TRBD2|TRBJ2-1
TGTGCCAGCAGCTTAGGGGCCCGGGCGGGGGGTTACAATGAGCAGTTCTTC
CASSLGARAGGYNEQFF
>-|TRBV29-1|-|TRBJ1-5
TGCAGCGTTACAGGGAAAGCCAATCAGCCCCAGCATTTT
CSVTGKANQPQHF
>-|TRBV2|TRBD1|TRBJ2-7
TGTGCCAGCTCCCTAGGATCGGGACAGGGCTCCTACGAGCAGTACTTC
CASSLGSGQGSYEQYF
>-|TRBV2|-|TRBJ2-4
TGTGCCAGCAGTGCTACGTTTATAGCCAAAAACATTCAGTACTTC
CASSATFIAKNIQYF
>-|TRBV7-2|-|TRBJ2-5
TGTGCCAGCAGCTTAGGGAGGAGGAGAGAGACCCAGTACTTC
CASSLGRRRETQYF
>-|TRBV28|-|TRBJ1-5
TGTGCCAGCAGTTTCAGGGGTGGGGGAAGCCAGCCCCAGCATTTT
CASSFRGGGSQPQHF
>-|TRBV11-2|TRBD1|TRBJ2-2
TGTGCCAGCAGCCTTAGCCAAGATCAGGGGGACCTCACCGGGGAGCTGTTTTTT
CASSLSQDQGDLTGELFF
>-|TRBV29-1|-|TRBJ2-7
TGCAGCGTTGTACAGGGCTACGAGCAGTACTTC
CSVVQGYEQYF
>-|TRBV7-2|TRBD2|TRBJ2-7
TGTGCCAGCAGCTTCCAGCGGGAGGACTTAAGCCCCGAGCAGTACTTC
CASSFQREDLSPEQYF
>once|TRBV6-5|TRBD1|TRBJ1-2
TGTGCCAGCAGCTCAACGGGACAGGGCCTCGATGGCTACACCTTC
CASSSTGQGLDGYTF
>few|TRBV7-9|TRBD1|TRBJ2-7
TGTGCCAGCAGCTTTGCGCAGGGGGCTTACGAGCAGTACTTC
CASSFAQGAYEQYF
>-|TRBV28|TRBD2|TRBJ2-7
TGTGCCAGCAGGACTAGCGGGTTAGCCTACGAGCAGTACTTC
CASRTSGLAYEQYF
>-|TRBV30|-|TRBJ2-1
TGTGCCTGGAGAGAACTCAATGAGCAGTTCTTC
CAWRELNEQFF
>-|TRBV28|TRBD2|TRBJ2-5
TGTGCCAGCAGTTCTCCGCGTACTAGCGGGGTGGAGACCCAGTACTTC
CASSSPRTSGVETQYF
>-|TRBV18|TRBD1|TRBJ1-2
TGTGCCAGCTCACCACCTCCGACAGGGGGCGGCTATGGCTACACCTTC
CASSPPPTGGGYGYTF
>once|TRBV28|-|TRBJ2-7
TGTGCCAGCAGTTTCGGGGAGGTCTACGAGCAGTACTTC
CASSFGEVYEQYF
>-|TRBV12-3/TRBV12-4|-|TRBJ1-5
TGTGCCAGCAGTTTGCAGGGAATTCAGCCCCAGCATTTT
CASSLQGIQPQHF
>-|TRBV6-1|-|TRBJ1-1
TGTGCCAGCAGTGAAGGAACAGGGTTAGGAGCTTTCTTT
CASSEGTGLGAFF
>-|TRBV29-1|-|TRBJ1-2
TGCAGCGTTGAACTCCGGGTAGGAGGGGTCTATGGCTACACCTTC
CSVELRVGGVYGYTF
>-|TRBV5-1|-|TRBJ1-1
TGCGCCAGCAGCCAGAGACAGGCGGTGAACACTGAAGCTTTCTTT
CASSQRQAVNTEAFF
>-|TRBV19|-|TRBJ2-7
TGTGCCAGTAGTAAAGGACACGACGAGCAGTACTTC
CASSKGHDEQYF
>-|TRBV19|-|TRBJ1-5
TGTGCCAGTAGTCTGCTCGCAGGGGCCATTAGCAATCAGCCCCAGCATTTT
CASSLLAGAISNQPQHF
>-|TRBV5-4|-|TRBJ1-5
TGTGCCAGCAGCTTCCAGGGAAGTCAGCCCCAGCATTTT
CASSFQGSQPQHF
>-|TRBV2|-|TRBJ1-4
TGTGCCAGCTTGGTCCTTAAGCTGGAAGGGAGTGAAAAACTGTTTTTT
CASLVLKLEGSEKLFF
>-|TRBV18|TRBD1|TRBJ1-3
TGTGCCAGCTCACCAAAGACAGGGGTTGGAAACACCATATATTTT
CASSPKTGVGNTIYF
>-|TRBV7-2|-|TRBJ1-6
TGTGCCAGCAGCTTAGACTGGACAGCATATAATTCACCCCTCCACTTT
CASSLDWTAYNSPLHF
>-|TRBV7-8|TRBD1|TRBJ2-4
TGTGCCAGCAGCGCCAACAGGGGAGAGGTAAACATTCAGTACTTC
CASSANRGEVNIQYF
>-|TRBV25-1|-|TRBJ1-4
TGTGCCAGCAGTGAATCCGGGGGAGGTGAAAAACTGTTTTTT
CASSESGGGEKLFF
>-|TRBV11-3|TRBD1|TRBJ2-1
TGTGCCAGCAGCACGGACAGGGGCAATGAGCAGTTCTTC
CASSTDRGNEQFF
>once|TRBV19|-|TRBJ1-1
TGTGCCAGTAGGGTCGGAGGGGACACTGAAGCTTTCTTT
CASRVGGDTEAFF
>-|TRBV28|TRBD1|TRBJ2-1
TGTGCCAGCAGTTTAGGGACAGGGGCTTATGAGCAGTTCTTC
CASSLGTGAYEQFF
>-|TRBV24-1|TRBD2|TRBJ2-7
TGTGCCACCAGTGATGGGACGGGGACTAGCGACGAGCAGTACTTC
CATSDGTGTSDEQYF
>-|TRBV7-6|TRBD1|TRBJ1-3
TGTGCCAGCAGCTCTGCAGGGGGCCAGCCTGGAAACACCATATATTTT
CASSSAGGQPGNTIYF
>-|TRBV5-1|-|TRBJ1-1
TGCGCCAGCAGCTTGGAGTTCAGCGGGCCCCCTATGAACACTGAAGCTTTCTTT
CASSLEFSGPPMNTEAFF
>-|TRBV6-6|TRBD1|TRBJ2-1
TGTGCCAGCACCGACCGGGACAGAAGCAATGAGCAGTTCTTC
CASTDRDRSNEQFF
>-|TRBV28|-|TRBJ1-5
TGTGCCAGCAGTTTACTAAGGGACTCCCGTGGGGCCCAGCATTTT
CASSLLRDSRGAQHF
>once|TRBV7-9|-|TRBJ1-1
TGTGCCAGCAGCCCCTTAGGGCCCGGGGACACTGAAGCTTTCTTT
CASSPLGPGDTEAFF
>-|TRBV10-1|TRBD1|TRBJ2-3
TGCGCCAGCAGTTCACAGGGGACCCATACGCAGTATTTT
CASSSQGTHTQYF
>once|TRBV6-5|TRBD1|TRBJ1-5
TGTGCCAGCATAGGGACAGTAAATCAGCCCCAGCATTTT
CASIGTVNQPQHF
>-|TRBV24-1|-|TRBJ1-5
TGTGCCACCAGTGAGTCCGGGACACATAGCAATCAGCCCCAGCATTTT
CATSESGTHSNQPQHF
>few|TRBV5-1|-|TRBJ1-6
TGCGCCAGCAGCCCCCAGGGTTCCCCCAATTCACCCCTCCACTTT
CASSPQGSPNSPLHF
>few|TRBV30|TRBD1|TRBJ1-1
TGTGCCTGGAGACCCCCTACAGGGGGCCTGAACACTGAAGCTTTCTTT
CAWRPPTGGLNTEAFF
>-|TRBV27|-|TRBJ1-4
TGTGCCAGCAGTTTACGGCCAGGGGACGTGGACAAACTGTTTTTT
CASSLRPGDVDKLFF
>-|TRBV5-6|-|TRBJ2-7
TGTGCCAGCAGCTTGGGAATTGGCGGGACGGGATACGAGCAGTACTTC
CASSLGIGGTGYEQYF
>-|TRBV7-9|TRBD1|TRBJ1-4
TGTGCCAGCACCTCGGACAGGGCGGATGAAAAACTGTTTTTT
CASTSDRADEKLFF
>-|TRBV9|-|TRBJ2-3
TGTGCCAGCAGCTCCCCCCGTCGGGGCACAGATACGCAGTATTTT
CASSSPRRGTDTQYF
>-|TRBV18|-|TRBJ1-6
TGTGCCAGCTCACCAGGACACGGCGCATGGCCCCTCCACTTT
CASSPGHGAWPLHF
>-|TRBV30|TRBD1|TRBJ1-1
TGTGCCGCTGACAGGGAGACCACTGAAGCTTTCTTT
CAADRETTEAFF
>once|TRBV30|TRBD1|TRBJ1-2
TGTGCCTGGACCGACAGGGGAGGCTACACCTTC
CAWTDRGGYTF